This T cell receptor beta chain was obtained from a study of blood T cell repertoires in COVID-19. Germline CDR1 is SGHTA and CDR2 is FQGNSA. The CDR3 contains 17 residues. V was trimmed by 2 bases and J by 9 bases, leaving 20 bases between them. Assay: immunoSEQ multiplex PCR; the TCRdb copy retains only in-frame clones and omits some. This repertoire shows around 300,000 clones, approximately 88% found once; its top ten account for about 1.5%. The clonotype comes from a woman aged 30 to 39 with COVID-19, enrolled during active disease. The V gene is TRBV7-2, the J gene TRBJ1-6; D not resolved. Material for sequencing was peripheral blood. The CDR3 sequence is CASSLRSMTPAGSPLHF. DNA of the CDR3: TGTGCCAGCAGCTTAAGGAGTATGACCCCGGCTGGTTCACCCCTCCACTTT.